The source of this T cell receptor beta chain is a study of a mutant IDH1 vaccine in newly diagnosed glioma. Study background: In weeks 1, 3, 5, 7, 11, 15, 19 and 23, patients were vaccinated. Vaccination followed radiotherapy alone by 4-6 weeks, or accompanied temozolomide cycles.

The germline CDR1 and CDR2 sequences are MNHEY and SMNVEV (reference sequence). V lost 3 bases and J lost 0, with 9 bases in between. The CDR3 runs to 15 residues. Sequencing was performed with immunoSEQ multiplex PCR; in TCRdb, only in-frame clones are kept and a portion is missing. The table lists 50,000 to 70,000 clones, about 87% of them singletons. About this clone itself: Its antigen is still unknown.

Regarding time point: week 23, last vaccination. In every dose of vaccine, 300 ug of mutant IDH1 20-mer peptide was given alongside topical imiquimod. This chain connects TRBV27 to TRBJ1-5, with D hard to call. Specimen: PBMCs, collected from a glioma patient whose treatment included an IDH1 peptide vaccine. The sequence derives from a man younger than 35 with glioma. The CDR3 region is CASSLNPDSNQPQHF. CDR3 DNA sequence: TGTGCCAGCAGTTTGAACCCTGATAGCAATCAGCCCCAGCATTTT.